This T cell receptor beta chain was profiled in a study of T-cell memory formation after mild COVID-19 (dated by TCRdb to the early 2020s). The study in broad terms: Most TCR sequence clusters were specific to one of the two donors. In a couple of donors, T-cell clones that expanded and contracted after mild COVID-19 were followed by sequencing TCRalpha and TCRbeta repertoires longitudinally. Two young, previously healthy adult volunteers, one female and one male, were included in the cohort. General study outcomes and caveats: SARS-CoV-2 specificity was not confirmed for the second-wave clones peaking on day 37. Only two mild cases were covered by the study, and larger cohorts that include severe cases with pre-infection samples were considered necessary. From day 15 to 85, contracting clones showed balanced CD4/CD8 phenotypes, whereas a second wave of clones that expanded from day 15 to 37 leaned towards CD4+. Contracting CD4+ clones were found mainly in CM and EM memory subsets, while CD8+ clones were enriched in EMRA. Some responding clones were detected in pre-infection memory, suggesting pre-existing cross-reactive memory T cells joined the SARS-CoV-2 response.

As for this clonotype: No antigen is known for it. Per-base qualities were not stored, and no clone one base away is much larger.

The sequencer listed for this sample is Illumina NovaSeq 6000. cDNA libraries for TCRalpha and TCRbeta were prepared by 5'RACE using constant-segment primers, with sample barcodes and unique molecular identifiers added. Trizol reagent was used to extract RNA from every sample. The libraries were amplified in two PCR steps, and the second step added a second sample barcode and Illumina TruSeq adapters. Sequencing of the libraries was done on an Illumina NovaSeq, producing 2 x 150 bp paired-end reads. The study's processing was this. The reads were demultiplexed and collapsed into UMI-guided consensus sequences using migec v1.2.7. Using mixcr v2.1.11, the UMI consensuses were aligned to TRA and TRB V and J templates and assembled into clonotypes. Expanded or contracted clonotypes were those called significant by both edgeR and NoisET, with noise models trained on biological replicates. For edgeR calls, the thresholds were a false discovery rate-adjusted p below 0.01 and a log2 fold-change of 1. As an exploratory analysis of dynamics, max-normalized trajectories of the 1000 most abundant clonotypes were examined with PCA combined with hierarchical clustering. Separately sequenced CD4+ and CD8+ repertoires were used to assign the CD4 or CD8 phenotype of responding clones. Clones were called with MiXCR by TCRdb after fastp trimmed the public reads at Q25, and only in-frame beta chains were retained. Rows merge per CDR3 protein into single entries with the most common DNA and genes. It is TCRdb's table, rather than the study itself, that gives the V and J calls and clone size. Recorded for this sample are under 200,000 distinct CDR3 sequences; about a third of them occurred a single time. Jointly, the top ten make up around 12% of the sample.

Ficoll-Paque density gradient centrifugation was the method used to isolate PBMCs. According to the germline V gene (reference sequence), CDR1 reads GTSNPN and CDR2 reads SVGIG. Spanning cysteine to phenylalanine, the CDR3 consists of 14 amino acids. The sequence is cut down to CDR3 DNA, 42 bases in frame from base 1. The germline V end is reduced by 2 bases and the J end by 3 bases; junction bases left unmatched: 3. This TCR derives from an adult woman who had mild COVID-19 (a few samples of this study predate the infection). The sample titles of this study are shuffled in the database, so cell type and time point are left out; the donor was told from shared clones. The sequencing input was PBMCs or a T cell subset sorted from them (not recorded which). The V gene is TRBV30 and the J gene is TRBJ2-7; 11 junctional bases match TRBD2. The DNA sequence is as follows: TGTGCCTGGAGTCGACTAGCGGGGCTCTACGAGCAGTACTTC. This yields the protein CAWSRLAGLYEQYF.